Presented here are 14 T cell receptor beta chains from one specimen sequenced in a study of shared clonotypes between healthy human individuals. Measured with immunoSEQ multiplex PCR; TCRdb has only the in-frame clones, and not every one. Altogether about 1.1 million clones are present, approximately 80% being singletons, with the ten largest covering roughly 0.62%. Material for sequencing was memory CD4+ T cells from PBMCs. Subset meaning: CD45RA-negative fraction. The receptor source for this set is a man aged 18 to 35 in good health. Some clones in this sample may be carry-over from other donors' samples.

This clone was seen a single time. CDR3 coding DNA: TGTGCCAGCAGTTTTGTTGTGGGAAGGGTCTACGAGCAGTACTTC. Protein product: CASSFVVGRVYEQYF. The rearrangement uses TRBV28 and TRBJ2-7; D remains ambiguous. Deletions cut 3 bases from V and 3 bases from J, with 15 bases between. Germline V lookup: CDR1 MDHEN, CDR2 SYDVKM. This CDR3 is 15 amino acids long.

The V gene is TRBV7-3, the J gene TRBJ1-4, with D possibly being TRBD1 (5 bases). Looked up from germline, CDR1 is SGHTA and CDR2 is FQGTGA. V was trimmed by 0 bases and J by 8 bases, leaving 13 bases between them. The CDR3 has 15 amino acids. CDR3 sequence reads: CASSLTGRAREKLFF. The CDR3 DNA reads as TGTGCCAGCAGCTTAACGGGGCGAGCGCGGGAAAAACTGTTTTTT.

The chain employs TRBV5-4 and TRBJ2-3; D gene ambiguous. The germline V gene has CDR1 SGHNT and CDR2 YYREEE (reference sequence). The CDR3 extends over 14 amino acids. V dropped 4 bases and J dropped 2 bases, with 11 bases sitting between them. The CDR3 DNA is TGTGCCAGCAGCCTCATGGTGAACACAGATACGCAGTATTTT. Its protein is CASSLMVNTDTQYF.

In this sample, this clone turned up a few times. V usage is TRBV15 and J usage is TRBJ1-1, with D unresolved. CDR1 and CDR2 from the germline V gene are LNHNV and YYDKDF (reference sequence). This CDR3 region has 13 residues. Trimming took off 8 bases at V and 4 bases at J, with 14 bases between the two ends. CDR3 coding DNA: TGTGCCACCGGGCAGGAATGGTCCACTGAAGCTTTCTTT. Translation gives CATGQEWSTEAFF.

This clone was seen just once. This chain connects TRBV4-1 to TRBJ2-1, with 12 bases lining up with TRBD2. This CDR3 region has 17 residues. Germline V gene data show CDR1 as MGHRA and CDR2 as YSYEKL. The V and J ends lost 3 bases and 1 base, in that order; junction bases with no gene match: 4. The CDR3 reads CASSHPLAGGSYNEQFF. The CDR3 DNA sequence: TGCGCCAGCAGCCATCCTCTAGCGGGAGGGTCCTACAATGAGCAGTTCTTC.

The CDR3 DNA follows: TGCGCCAGCAGCCAAGACTCCGTAGGGTCCCTTGAAGCTTTCTTT. Amino acids: CASSQDSVGSLEAFF. The chain is built from TRBV4-1 and TRBJ1-1; the D is unclear. The CDR3 consists of 15 residues. Trimming stripped 0 bases from V and 7 bases from J, with 15 bases between. The germline V gene has CDR1 MGHRA and CDR2 YSYEKL.

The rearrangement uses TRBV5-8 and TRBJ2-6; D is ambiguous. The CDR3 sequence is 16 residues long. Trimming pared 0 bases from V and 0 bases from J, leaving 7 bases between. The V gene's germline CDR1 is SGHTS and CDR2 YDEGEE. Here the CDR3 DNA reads TGTGCCAGCAGCTTGGCCCCCGGCTCTGGGGCCAACGTCCTGACTTTC. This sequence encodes CASSLAPGSGANVLTF.

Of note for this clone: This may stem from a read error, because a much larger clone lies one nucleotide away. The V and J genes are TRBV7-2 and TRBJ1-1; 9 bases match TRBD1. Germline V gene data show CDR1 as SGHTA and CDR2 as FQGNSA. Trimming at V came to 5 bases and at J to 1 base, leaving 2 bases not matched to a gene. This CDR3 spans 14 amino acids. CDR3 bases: TGTGCCAGCAGCACGGACAGGGGGAACACTGAAGCTTTCTTT. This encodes CASSTDRGNTEAFF.

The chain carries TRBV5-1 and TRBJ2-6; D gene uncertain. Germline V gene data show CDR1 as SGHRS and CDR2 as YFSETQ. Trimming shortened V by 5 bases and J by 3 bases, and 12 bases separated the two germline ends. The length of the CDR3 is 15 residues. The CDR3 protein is CASSKSRLGANVLTF. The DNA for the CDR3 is TGCGCCAGCAGTAAGTCCCGGCTTGGGGCCAACGTCCTGACTTTC.

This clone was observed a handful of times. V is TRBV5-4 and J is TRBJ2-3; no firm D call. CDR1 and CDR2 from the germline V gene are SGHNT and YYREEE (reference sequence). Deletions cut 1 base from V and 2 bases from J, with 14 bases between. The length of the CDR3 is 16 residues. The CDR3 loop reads CASSLRAVFSTDTQYF. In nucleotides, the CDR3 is TGTGCCAGCAGCTTGCGGGCGGTTTTTTCCACAGATACGCAGTATTTT.

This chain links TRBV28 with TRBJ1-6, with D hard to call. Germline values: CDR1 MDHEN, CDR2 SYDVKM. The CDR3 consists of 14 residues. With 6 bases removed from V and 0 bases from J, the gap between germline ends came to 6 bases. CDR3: CASRPSSYNSPLHF. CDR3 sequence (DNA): TGTGCCAGCAGGCCAAGCTCCTATAATTCACCCCTCCACTTT. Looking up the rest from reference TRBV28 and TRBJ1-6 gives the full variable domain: DVKVTQSSRYLVKRTGEKVFLECVQDMDHENMFWYRQDPGLGLRLIYFSYDVKMKEKGDIPEGYSVSREKKERFSLILESASTNQTSMYLCASRPSSYNSPLHFGNGTRLTVT.

The CDR3 DNA follows: TGTGCCAGCAGTCCCCCAGGGAAGGCGGGCTACACCTTC. Protein: CASSPPGKAGYTF. The chain is built from TRBV6-6 and TRBJ1-2, with D possibly being TRBD1 (5 bases). Germline V CDR1 and CDR2: MNHNY, SVGAGI (reference sequence). The CDR3 consists of 13 residues. V was cut by 5 bases and J by 8 bases, with 15 bases left in between.

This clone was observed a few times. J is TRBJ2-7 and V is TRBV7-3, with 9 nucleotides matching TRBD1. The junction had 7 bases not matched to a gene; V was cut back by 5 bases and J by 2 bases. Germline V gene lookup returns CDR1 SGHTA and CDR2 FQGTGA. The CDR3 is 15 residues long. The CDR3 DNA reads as TGTGCCAGCAGCCGTGACAGGGGGGAGGCCTACGAGCAGTACTTC. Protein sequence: CASSRDRGEAYEQYF.

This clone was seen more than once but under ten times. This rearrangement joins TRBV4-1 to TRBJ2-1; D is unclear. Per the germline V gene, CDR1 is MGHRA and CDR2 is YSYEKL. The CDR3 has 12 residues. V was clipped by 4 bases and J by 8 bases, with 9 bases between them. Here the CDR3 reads CASSPAGHEQFF. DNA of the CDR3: TGCGCCAGCAGCCCCGCTGGACATGAGCAGTTCTTC.